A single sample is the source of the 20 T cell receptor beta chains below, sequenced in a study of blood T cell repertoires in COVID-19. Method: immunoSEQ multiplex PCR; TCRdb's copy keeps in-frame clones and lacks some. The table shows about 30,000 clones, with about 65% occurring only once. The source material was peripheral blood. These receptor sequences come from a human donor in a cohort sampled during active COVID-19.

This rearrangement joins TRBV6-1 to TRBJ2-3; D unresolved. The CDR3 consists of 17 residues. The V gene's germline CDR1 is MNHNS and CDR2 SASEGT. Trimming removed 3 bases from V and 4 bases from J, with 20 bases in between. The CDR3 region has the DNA TGTGCCAGCAGTGAGTCGAGCTCTCGCGTTTTTGCAGATACGCAGTATTTT. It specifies CASSESSSRVFADTQYF.

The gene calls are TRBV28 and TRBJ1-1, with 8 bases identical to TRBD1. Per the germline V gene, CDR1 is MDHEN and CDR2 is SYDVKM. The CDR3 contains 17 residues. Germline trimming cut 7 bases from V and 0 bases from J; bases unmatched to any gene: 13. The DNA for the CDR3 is TGTGCCAGCAAGAGCATCGGACAGGGTAAACTGAACACTGAAGCTTTCTTT. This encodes CASKSIGQGKLNTEAFF.

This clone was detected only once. CDR3 DNA sequence: TGTGCCAGCAGCTTCGGACAGGGGGCTTGGGAGACCCAGTACTTC. This gives the protein CASSFGQGAWETQYF. V gene TRBV11-2 combines with J gene TRBJ2-5; 11 bases agree with TRBD1. The CDR3 has 15 amino acids. V shed 3 bases, J shed 5 bases, and the junction held 5 bases outside the gene matches. Germline V gene data show CDR1 as SGHAT and CDR2 as FQNNGV.

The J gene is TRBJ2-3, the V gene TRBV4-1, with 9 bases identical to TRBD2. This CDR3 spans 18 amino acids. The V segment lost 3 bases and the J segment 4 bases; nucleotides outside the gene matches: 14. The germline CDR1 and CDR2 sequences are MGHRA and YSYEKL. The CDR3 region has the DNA TGCGCCAGCAGCCAGCAGGGCACCCTAGCGGGAATGGCAGATACGCAGTATTTT. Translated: CASSQQGTLAGMADTQYF.

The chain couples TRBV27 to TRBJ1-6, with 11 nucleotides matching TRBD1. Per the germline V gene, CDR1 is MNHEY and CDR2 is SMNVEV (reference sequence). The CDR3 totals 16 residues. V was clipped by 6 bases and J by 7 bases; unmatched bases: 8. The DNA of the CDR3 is TGTGCCAGCAGGCCGGACGGGACAGGGGGAAATTCACCCCTCCACTTT. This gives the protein CASRPDGTGGNSPLHF.

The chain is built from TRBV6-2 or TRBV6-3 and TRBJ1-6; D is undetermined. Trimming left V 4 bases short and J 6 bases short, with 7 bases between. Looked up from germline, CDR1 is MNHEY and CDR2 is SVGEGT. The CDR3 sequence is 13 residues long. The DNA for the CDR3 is TGTGCCAGCAGTTCCGTTTCTAATTCACCCCTCCACTTT. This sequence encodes CASSSVSNSPLHF.

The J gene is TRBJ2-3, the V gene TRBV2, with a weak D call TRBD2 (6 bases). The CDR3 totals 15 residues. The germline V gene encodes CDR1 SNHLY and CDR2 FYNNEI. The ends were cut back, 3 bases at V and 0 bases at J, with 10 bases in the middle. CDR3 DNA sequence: TGTGCCAGCAGTGATCCGGCGGGGAGCACAGATACGCAGTATTTT. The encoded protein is CASSDPAGSTDTQYF.

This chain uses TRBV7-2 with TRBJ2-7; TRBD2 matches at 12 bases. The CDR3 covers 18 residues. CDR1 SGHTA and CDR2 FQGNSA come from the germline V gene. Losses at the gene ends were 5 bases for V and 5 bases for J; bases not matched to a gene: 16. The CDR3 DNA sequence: TGTGCCAGCAGCCTCGGGACTAGCGGGCGGAGGTTGGGCAACGAGCAGTACTTC. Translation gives CASSLGTSGRRLGNEQYF.

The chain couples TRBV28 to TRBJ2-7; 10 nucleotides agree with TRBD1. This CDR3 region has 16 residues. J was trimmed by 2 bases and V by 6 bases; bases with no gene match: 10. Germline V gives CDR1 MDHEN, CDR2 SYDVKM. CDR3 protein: CASRPGDRGPAYEQYF. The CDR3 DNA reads TGTGCCAGCAGACCGGGGGACAGGGGACCTGCCTACGAGCAGTACTTC.

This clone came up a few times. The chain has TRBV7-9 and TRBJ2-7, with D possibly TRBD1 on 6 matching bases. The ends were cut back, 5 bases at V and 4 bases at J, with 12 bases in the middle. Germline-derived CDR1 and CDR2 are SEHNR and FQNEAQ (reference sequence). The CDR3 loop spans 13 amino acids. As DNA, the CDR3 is TGTGCCAGCAGCGGCAGGGGTCTGTACGAGCAGTACTTC. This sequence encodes CASSGRGLYEQYF.

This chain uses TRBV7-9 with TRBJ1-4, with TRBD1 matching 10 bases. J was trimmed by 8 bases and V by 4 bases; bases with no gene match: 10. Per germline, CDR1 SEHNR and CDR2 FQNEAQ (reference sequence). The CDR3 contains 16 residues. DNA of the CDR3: TGTGCCAGCAGCTCGACAGGGGGCCTCCCCGGGGAAAAACTGTTTTTT. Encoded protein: CASSSTGGLPGEKLFF.

This chain's CDR3 is CASSRRPGQGADTIYF. The CDR3, as DNA: TGTGCCAGCAGCCGGAGGCCGGGACAGGGGGCAGACACCATATATTTT. This sequence joins TRBV14 and TRBJ1-3; 12 nucleotides line up with TRBD1. Trimming removed 4 bases from V and 8 bases from J; junction bases left unmatched: 9. The CDR3 extends over 16 amino acids. Germline CDR1 and CDR2: SGHDN and FVKESK. Full variable domain (outside the CDR3, taken from reference TRBV14 and TRBJ1-3): EAGVTQFPSHSVIEKGQTVTLRCDPISGHDNLYWYRRVMGKEIKFLLHFVKESKQDESGMPNNRFLAERTGGTYSTLKVQPAELEDSGVYFCASSRRPGQGADTIYFGEGSWLTVV.

CDR3 protein: CASSPDRGQYEQYF. The CDR3 region has the DNA TGCGCCAGCAGCCCGGACAGGGGTCAATACGAGCAGTACTTC. V usage is TRBV4-3 and J usage is TRBJ2-7; 9 nucleotides agree with TRBD1. Per germline, CDR1 LGHNA and CDR2 YSLEER. J gave up 4 bases and V 4 bases, and 5 bases lay outside the gene matches. CDR3 length equals 14 residues.

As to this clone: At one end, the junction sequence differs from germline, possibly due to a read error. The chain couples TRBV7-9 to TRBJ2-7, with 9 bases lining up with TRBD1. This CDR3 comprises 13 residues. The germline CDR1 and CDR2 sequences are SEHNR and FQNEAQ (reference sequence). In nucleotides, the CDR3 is TGTGCCAGCAGCTTAGATGGGACAGGGTCTAAAGTGTTC. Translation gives CASSLDGTGSKVF.

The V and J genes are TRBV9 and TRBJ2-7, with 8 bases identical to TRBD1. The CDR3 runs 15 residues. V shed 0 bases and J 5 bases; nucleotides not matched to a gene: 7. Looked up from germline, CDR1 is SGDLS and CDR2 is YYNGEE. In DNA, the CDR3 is TGTGCCAGCAGCGTAGTGCCAGGGGGCTCTAACGAGCAGTACTTC. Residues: CASSVVPGGSNEQYF. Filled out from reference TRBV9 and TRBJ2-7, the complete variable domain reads DSGVTQTPKHLITATGQRVTLRCSPRSGDLSVYWYQQSLDQGLQFLIQYYNGEERAKGNILERFSAQQFPDLHSELNLSSLELGDSALYFCASSVVPGGSNEQYFGPGTRLTVT.

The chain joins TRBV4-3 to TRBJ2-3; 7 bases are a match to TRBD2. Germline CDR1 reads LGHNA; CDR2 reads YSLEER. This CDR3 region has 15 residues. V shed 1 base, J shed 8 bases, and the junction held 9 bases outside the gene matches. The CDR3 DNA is TGCGCCAGCAGCCAAGGTGTACTAGCGAGAACTACGCAGTATTTT. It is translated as CASSQGVLARTTQYF.

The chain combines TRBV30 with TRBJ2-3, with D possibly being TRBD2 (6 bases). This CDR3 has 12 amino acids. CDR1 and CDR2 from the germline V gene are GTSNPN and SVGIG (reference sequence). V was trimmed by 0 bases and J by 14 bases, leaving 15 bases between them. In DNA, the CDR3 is TGTGCCTGGAGTGTCAGGGCGGGGTATTCGTATTTT. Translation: CAWSVRAGYSYF.

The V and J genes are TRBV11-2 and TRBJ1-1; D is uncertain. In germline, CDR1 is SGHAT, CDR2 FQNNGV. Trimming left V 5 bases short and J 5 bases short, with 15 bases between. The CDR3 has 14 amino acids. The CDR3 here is CASSPPGGVTEAFF. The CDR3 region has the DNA TGTGCCAGCAGCCCCCCCGGCGGAGTTACTGAAGCTTTCTTT.

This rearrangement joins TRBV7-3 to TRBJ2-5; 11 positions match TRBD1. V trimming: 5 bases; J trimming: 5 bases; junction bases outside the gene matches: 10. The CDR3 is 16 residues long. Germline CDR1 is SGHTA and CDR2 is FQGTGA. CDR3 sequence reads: CASSPGQGADKETQYF. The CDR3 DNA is TGTGCCAGCAGCCCTGGACAGGGGGCCGATAAGGAGACCCAGTACTTC.

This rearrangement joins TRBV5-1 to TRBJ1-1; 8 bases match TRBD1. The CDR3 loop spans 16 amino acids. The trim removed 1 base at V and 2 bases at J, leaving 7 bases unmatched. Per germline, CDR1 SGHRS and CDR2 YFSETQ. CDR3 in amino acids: CASSLTSPGGNTEAFF. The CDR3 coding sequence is TGCGCCAGCAGCTTGACGTCCCCAGGGGGCAACACTGAAGCTTTCTTT. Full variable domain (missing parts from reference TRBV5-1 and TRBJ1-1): KAGVTQTPRYLIKTRGQQVTLSCSPISGHRSVSWYQQTPGQGLQFLFEYFSETQRNKGNFPGRFSGRQFSNSRSEMNVSTLELGDSALYLCASSLTSPGGNTEAFFGQGTRLTVV.